Presented here are 19 T cell receptor beta chains from one specimen sequenced in a study of neurological immune-mediated disorders. TCRdb called the 5' RACE reads again in MiXCR, with one record for every CDR3 protein. Counted here are roughly 100,000 distinct CDR3 sequences, about a tenth occurring once; the ten biggest clones make up under 3.5%. The time point is: longitudinal time-point 3. Sequencing used PBMCs. The receptors here all came from a female donor with HTLV-1-associated myelopathy (HAM/TSP).

In regard to this clonotype: Mismatch with germline at one junction end may stem from a read error. J is TRBJ2-7 and V is TRBV15, with D tentatively TRBD1 (6 bases). Germline CDR1 reads LNHNV; CDR2 reads YYDKDF (reference sequence). The CDR3 covers 15 residues. The CDR3 DNA is TGTGCTACCAGCAGAGAAGGACAGAGCTCCTACGAGCAGTACTTC. Its translation is CATSREGQSSYEQYF.

The chain joins TRBV5-1 to TRBJ2-5; D unclear. V shed 5 bases and J shed 5 bases, with 13 bases lying between them. Germline V gives CDR1 SGHRS, CDR2 YFSETQ. The CDR3 covers 13 residues. The CDR3: CASSSRLEETQYF. The CDR3 DNA sequence: TGCGCCAGCAGTTCCCGCCTCGAGGAGACCCAGTACTTC.

This clonotype was seen repeatedly, ten times or more. The rearrangement joins TRBV4-1 to TRBJ2-7; D might be TRBD1 or TRBD2, each matching 5 bases. V dropped 0 bases and J dropped 0 bases, with 9 bases sitting between them. This CDR3 has 15 residues. Germline V lookup: CDR1 MGHRA, CDR2 YSYEKL. CDR3 coding DNA: TGCGCCAGCAGCCAAGAGAGAGGGGCCTCCTACGAGCAGTACTTC. Residues: CASSQERGASYEQYF.

This clonotype was picked up many times. The genes are TRBV20-1 and TRBJ1-4; the match to TRBD1 covers 7 bases. This CDR3 contains 14 residues. Germline loops: CDR1 DFQATT, CDR2 SNEGSKA (reference sequence). V was pared by 4 bases and J by 4 bases, with 6 bases of the junction left unmatched. CDR3 protein: CSATKTGFNEKLFF. CDR3 bases: TGCAGTGCTACTAAGACAGGGTTTAATGAAAAACTGTTTTTT.

This clonotype has at least ten counts. The chain links TRBV5-1 to TRBJ1-1, with D unclear. V lost 4 bases to trimming and J lost 2 bases, with 15 bases between them. Germline-derived CDR1 and CDR2 are SGHRS and YFSETQ. The CDR3 consists of 15 residues. The CDR3 bases are TGCGCCAGCAGCCCGCTGACGACCGAAAACACTGAAGCTTTCTTT. Its translation: CASSPLTTENTEAFF.

This clonotype was observed at least ten times. The chain recombines TRBV9 with TRBJ2-3; D gene ambiguous. Germline V gene sequence: CDR1 SGDLS, CDR2 YYNGEE. The CDR3 runs 14 residues. The V end was cut by 0 bases, the J end by 7 bases, with 12 bases between. The CDR3: CASSVANNGNTQYF. The CDR3 DNA sequence: TGTGCCAGCAGCGTAGCGAACAACGGAAATACGCAGTATTTT.

This clonotype was picked up many times. The gene calls are TRBV5-1 and TRBJ2-2; 9 nucleotides match TRBD1. In germline, CDR1 is SGHRS, CDR2 YFSETQ. The length of the CDR3 is 15 residues. The V segment lost 4 bases and the J segment 4 bases; nucleotides outside the gene matches: 5. The DNA for the CDR3 is TGCGCCAGCAGCACCGACAGGGGGGGCACCGGGGAGCTGTTTTTT. It specifies CASSTDRGGTGELFF.

At least ten counts were recorded for this clonotype. The chain is built from TRBV9 and TRBJ1-3, with D unclear. CDR3 length: 16 amino acids. In germline, CDR1 is SGDLS, CDR2 YYNGEE. The ends were cut back, 0 bases at V and 4 bases at J, with 14 bases in the middle. DNA of the CDR3: TGTGCCAGCAGCGTAGTAGGTGCGGGTTCCGGAAACACCATATATTTT. Protein product: CASSVVGAGSGNTIYF.

This clonotype was detected only once. V usage is TRBV5-1 and J usage is TRBJ1-1; no definite D call. The CDR3 spans 14 residues. CDR1 is SGHRS and CDR2 is YFSETQ in the germline V gene. Trimming took 4 bases from V and 7 from J, leaving 17 bases between them. The CDR3: CASSMIDSSDEAFF. For the CDR3, the DNA is TGCGCCAGCAGCATGATTGACTCATCCGATGAAGCTTTCTTT.

This clonotype was observed a handful of times. The CDR3 here is CSARDLSSGGTYEQFF. The CDR3, as DNA: TGCAGTGCTAGAGATTTATCTAGCGGGGGGACTTATGAGCAGTTCTTC. J is TRBJ2-1 and V is TRBV20-1; TRBD2 matches at 11 bases. This CDR3 comprises 16 residues. V lost 0 bases and J lost 8; bases outside the gene matches: 9. Looked up from germline, CDR1 is DFQATT and CDR2 is SNEGSKA (reference sequence).

In its sample, this clonotype was seen a few times. The chain has TRBV10-2 and TRBJ1-1, with a tentative D call TRBD1 (6 bases). The CDR3 sequence is 12 residues long. V was pared by 10 bases and J by 6 bases, with 15 bases between. The germline V gene encodes CDR1 WSHSY and CDR2 SAAADI. CDR3 protein: CATRGSDAEAFF. CDR3 sequence (DNA): TGCGCCACCAGGGGCAGCGACGCTGAAGCTTTCTTT.

This clonotype was seen ten or more times. The chain couples TRBV9 to TRBJ2-3; TRBD1 might be the D (6 bases). V was shortened by 1 base and J by 1 base, with 7 bases between the two germline ends. The V gene's germline CDR1 is SGDLS and CDR2 YYNGEE. There are 14 residues in the CDR3. This CDR3 is CASSVSGGTDTQYF. The CDR3 DNA follows: TGTGCCAGCAGCGTATCAGGGGGCACAGATACGCAGTATTTT.

This clonotype was recorded at least ten times. The chain has TRBV24-1 and TRBJ2-3; D may be TRBD1 (7 bases). In germline, CDR1 is KGHDR, CDR2 SFDVKD. The V end lost 4 bases, the J end lost 2 bases, and 12 bases lay between the germline ends. This CDR3 has 15 residues. The CDR3, as DNA: TGTGCCACCAGTGAGCGGGACAGTGACACAGATACGCAGTATTTT. Translating gives CATSERDSDTDTQYF.

In its sample, this clonotype was seen many times. The rearrangement links TRBV7-9 to TRBJ2-1; 11 bases are a match to TRBD1. CDR1 is SEHNR and CDR2 is FQNEAQ in the germline V gene (reference sequence). The CDR3 sequence is 14 residues long. V trimming: 5 bases; J trimming: 8 bases; junction bases outside the gene matches: 5. For the CDR3, the DNA is TGTGCCAGCAGCGTGGGACAGGGGGTTTATGAGCAGTTCTTC. It is translated as CASSVGQGVYEQFF.

This clonotype was detected many times. This chain links TRBV10-3 with TRBJ1-6, with D unresolved. This CDR3 is built from 13 residues. V was trimmed by 7 bases and J by 5 bases, leaving 9 bases between them. The germline CDR1 and CDR2 sequences are ENHRY and SYGVKD. CDR3 protein: CAIKQNDNSPLHF. The CDR3 bases are TGTGCCATCAAACAGAACGATAATTCACCCCTCCACTTT.

This chain joins TRBV6-6 and TRBJ2-2, with TRBD2 matching 9 bases. V was clipped by 5 bases and J by 6 bases; unmatched bases: 7. The length of the CDR3 is 15 residues. CDR1 and CDR2 (germline): MNHNY, SVGAGI (reference sequence). CDR3 in amino acids: CASSTSGPPPGELFF. Here the CDR3 DNA reads TGTGCCAGCAGTACTAGCGGGCCCCCCCCCGGGGAGCTGTTTTTT.

This clonotype was observed many times. This chain links TRBV7-2 with TRBJ2-7; 10 bases map to TRBD2. The CDR3 runs to 14 residues. The junction had 3 bases not matched to a gene; V was cut back by 4 bases and J by 3 bases. The germline CDR1 and CDR2 sequences are SGHTA and FQGNSA. This CDR3 reads CASSSAGGHYEQYF. CDR3 nucleotides: TGTGCCAGCAGCTCAGCGGGGGGGCACTACGAGCAGTACTTC.

This clonotype was detected ten times or more. The rearrangement links TRBV9 to TRBJ2-2; D is uncertain. This CDR3 is built from 13 residues. Trimming took 0 bases from V and 3 from J, leaving 3 bases between them. Germline V CDR1 and CDR2: SGDLS, YYNGEE. The CDR3 protein is CASSVGDTGELFF. CDR3 coding DNA: TGTGCCAGCAGCGTAGGGGACACCGGGGAGCTGTTTTTT.

This clonotype was observed many times. The genes are TRBV20-1 and TRBJ2-7, with D unresolved. The CDR3 length is 13 residues. Looked up from germline, CDR1 is DFQATT and CDR2 is SNEGSKA (reference sequence). With 4 bases removed from V and 6 bases from J, the gap between germline ends came to 16 bases. The CDR3 region is CSANLLMPREQYF. The CDR3 DNA reads TGCAGTGCTAACCTCTTGATGCCTCGCGAGCAGTACTTC.